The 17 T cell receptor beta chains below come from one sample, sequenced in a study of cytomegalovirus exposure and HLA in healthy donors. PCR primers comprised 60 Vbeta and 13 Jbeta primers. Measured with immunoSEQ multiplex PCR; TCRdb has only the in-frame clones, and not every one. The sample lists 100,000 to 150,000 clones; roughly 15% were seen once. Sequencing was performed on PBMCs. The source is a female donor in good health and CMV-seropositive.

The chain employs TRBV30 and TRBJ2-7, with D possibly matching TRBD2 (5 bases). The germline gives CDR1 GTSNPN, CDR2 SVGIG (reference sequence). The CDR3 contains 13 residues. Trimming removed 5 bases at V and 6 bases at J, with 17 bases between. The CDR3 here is CAWGLDFEGEQYF. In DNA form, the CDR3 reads TGTGCCTGGGGACTGGATTTTGAGGGCGAGCAGTACTTC.

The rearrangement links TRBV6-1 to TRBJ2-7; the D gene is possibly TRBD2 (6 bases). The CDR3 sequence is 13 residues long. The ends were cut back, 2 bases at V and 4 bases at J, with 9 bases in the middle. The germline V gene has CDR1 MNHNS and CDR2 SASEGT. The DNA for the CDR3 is TGTGCCAGCAGTGAATCGGGGAGGTACGAGCAGTACTTC. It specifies CASSESGRYEQYF.

Here the CDR3 reads CAWRPGGGNTIYF. The CDR3 DNA is TGTGCCTGGCGCCCGGGTGGTGGAAACACCATATATTTT. V gene TRBV30 combines with J gene TRBJ1-3; no clear D. Germline CDR1 is GTSNPN and CDR2 is SVGIG (reference sequence). The V end was cut by 5 bases, the J end by 3 bases, with 11 bases between. The CDR3 length is 13 residues. Full variable domain (outside the CDR3, taken from reference TRBV30 and TRBJ1-3): SQTIHQWPATLVQPVGSPLSLECTVEGTSNPNLYWYRQAAGRGLQLLFYSVGIGQISSEVPQNLSASRPQDRQFILSSKKLLLSDSGFYLCAWRPGGGNTIYFGEGSWLTVV.

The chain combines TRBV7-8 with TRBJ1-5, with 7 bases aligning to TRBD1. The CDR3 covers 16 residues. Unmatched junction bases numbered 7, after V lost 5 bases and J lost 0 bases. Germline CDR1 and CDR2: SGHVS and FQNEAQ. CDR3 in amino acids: CASSHDRAGSNQPQHF. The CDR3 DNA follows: TGTGCCAGCAGCCACGACAGGGCAGGTAGCAATCAGCCCCAGCATTTT.

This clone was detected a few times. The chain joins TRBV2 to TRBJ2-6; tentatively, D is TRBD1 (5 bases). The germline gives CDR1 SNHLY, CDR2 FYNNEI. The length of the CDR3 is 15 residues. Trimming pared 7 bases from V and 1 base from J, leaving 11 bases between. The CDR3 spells CASIHRNSGANVLTF. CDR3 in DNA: TGTGCCAGCATCCACAGGAATTCTGGGGCCAACGTCCTGACTTTC.

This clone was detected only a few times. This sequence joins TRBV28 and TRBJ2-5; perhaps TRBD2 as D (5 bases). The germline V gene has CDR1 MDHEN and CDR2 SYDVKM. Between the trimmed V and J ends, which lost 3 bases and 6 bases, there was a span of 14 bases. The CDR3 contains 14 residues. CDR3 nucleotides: TGTGCCAGCAGTTTGCCCGGGAATGTGAAGACCCAGTACTTC. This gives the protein CASSLPGNVKTQYF.

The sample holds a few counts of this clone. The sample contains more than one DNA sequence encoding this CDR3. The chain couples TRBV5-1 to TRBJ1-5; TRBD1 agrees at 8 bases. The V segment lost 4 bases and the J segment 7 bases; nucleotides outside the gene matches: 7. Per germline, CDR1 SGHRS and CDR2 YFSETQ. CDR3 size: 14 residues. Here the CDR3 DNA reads TGCGCCAGCAGCCAGACAGGGGTGGGGCAGCCCCAGCATTTT. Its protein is CASSQTGVGQPQHF.

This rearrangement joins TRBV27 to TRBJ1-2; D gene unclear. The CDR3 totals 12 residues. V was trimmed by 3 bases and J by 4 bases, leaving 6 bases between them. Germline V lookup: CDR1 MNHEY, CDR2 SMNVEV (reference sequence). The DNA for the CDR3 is TGTGCCAGCAGTTTCTCAGGCTATGGCTACACCTTC. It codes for CASSFSGYGYTF.

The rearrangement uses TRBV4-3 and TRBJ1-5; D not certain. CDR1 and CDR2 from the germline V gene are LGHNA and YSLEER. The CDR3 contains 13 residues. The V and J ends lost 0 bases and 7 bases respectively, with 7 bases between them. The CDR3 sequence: CASSQEREQPQHF. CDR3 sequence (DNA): TGCGCCAGCAGCCAAGAGAGGGAGCAGCCCCAGCATTTT.

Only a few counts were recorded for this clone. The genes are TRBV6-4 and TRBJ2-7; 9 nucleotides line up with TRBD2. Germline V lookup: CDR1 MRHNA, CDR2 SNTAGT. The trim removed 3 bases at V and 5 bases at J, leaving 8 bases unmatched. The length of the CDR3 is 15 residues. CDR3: CASSEELAGVDEQYF. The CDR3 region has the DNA TGTGCCAGCAGTGAGGAATTAGCGGGAGTAGACGAGCAGTACTTC.

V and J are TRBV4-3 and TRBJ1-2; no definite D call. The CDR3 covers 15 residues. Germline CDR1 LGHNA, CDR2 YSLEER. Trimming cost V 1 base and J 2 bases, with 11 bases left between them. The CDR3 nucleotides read TGCGCCAGCAGCCAAGGGGGAGTTGAAAACTATGGCTACACCTTC. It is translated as CASSQGGVENYGYTF.

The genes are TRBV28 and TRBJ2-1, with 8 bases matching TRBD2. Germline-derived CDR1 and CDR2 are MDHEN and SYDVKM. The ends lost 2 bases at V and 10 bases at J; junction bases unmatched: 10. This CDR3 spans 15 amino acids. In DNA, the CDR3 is TGTGCCAGCAGTTTAATGGGGACTAGATCCTGGGAGCAGTTCTTC. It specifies CASSLMGTRSWEQFF.

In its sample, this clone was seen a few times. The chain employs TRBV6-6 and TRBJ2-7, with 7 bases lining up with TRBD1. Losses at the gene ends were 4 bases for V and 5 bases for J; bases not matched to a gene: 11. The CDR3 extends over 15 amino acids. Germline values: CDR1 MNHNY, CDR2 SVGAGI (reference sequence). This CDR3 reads CASSLRQGRSDEQYF. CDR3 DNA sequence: TGTGCCAGCAGTTTGAGACAGGGACGTTCGGACGAGCAGTACTTC.

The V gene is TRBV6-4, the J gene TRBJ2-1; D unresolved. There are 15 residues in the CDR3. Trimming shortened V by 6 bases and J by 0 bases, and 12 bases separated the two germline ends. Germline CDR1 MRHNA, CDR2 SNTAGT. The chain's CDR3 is CASSPDWSSYNEQFF. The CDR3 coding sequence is TGTGCCAGCAGCCCCGACTGGAGCTCCTACAATGAGCAGTTCTTC.

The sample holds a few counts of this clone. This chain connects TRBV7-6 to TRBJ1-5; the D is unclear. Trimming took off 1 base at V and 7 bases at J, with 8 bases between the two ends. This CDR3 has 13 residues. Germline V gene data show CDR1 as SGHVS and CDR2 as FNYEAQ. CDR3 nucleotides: TGTGCCAGCAGCTTAGAACGAGGGCAGCCCCAGCATTTT. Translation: CASSLERGQPQHF.

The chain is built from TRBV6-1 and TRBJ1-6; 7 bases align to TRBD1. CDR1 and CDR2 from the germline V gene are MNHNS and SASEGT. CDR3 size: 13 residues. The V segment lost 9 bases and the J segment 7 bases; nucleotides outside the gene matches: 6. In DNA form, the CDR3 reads TGTGCCAGTTCGACAGGGTTAAATTCACCCCTCCACTTT. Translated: CASSTGLNSPLHF.

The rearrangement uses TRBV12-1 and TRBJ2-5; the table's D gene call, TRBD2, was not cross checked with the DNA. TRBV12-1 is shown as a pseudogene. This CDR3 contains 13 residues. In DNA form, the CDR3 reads TGTGCCAGCATCCTACTAGCGACCGAGACCCAGTACTTC. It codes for CASILLATETQYF.